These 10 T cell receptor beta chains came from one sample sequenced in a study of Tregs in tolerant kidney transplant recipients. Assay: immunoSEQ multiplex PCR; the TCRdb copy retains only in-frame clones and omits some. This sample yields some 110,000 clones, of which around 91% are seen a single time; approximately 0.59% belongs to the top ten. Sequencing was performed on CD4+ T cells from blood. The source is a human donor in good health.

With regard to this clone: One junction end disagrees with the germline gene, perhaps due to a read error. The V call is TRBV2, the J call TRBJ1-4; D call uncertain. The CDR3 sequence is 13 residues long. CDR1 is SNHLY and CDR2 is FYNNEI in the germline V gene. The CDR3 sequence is CASGDLAPEKLFF. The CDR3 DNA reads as TGTGCCAGCGGTGACCTCGCTCCGGAAAAACTGTTTTTT.

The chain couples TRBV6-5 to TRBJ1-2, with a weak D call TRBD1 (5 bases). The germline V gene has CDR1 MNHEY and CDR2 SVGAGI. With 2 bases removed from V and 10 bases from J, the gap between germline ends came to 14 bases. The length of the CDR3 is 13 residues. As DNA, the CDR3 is TGTGCCAGCAGTTACGTGGGACGAGGGGTCTACACCTTC. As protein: CASSYVGRGVYTF.

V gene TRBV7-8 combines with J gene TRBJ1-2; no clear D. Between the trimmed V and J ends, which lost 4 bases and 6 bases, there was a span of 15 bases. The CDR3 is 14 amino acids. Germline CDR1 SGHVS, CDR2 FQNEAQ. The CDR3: CASSSPGGWDGYTF. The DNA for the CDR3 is TGTGCCAGCAGCTCACCGGGAGGGTGGGATGGCTACACCTTC.

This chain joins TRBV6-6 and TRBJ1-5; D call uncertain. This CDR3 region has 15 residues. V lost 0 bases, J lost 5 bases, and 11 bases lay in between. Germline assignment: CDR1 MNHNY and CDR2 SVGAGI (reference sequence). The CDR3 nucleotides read TGTGCCAGCAGTTACTCGACGGGGAGCTATCAGCCCCAGCATTTT. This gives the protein CASSYSTGSYQPQHF.

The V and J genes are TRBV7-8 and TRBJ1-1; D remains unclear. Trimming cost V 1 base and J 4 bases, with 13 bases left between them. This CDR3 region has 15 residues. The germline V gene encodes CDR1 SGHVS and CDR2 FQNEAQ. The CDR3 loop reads CASSLGGTLVTEAFF. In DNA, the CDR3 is TGTGCCAGCAGCTTAGGGGGTACACTGGTCACTGAAGCTTTCTTT.

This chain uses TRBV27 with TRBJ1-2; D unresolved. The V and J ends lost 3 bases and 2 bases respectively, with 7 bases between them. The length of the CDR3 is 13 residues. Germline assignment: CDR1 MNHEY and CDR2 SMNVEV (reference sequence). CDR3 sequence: CASSLRGNYGYTF. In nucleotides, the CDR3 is TGTGCCAGCAGTTTGAGAGGGAACTATGGCTACACCTTC.

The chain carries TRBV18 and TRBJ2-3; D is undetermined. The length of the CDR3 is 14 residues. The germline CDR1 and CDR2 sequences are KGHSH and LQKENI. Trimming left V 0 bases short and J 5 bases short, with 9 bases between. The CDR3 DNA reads TGTGCCAGCTCACCACCGAAGGGTAGAGATACGCAGTATTTT. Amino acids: CASSPPKGRDTQYF.

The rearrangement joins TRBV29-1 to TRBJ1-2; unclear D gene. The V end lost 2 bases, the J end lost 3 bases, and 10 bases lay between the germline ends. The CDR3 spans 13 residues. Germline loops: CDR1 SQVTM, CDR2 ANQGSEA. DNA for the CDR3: TGCAGCGTTGAATTAAACAGAGACTATGGCTACACCTTC. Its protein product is CSVELNRDYGYTF.

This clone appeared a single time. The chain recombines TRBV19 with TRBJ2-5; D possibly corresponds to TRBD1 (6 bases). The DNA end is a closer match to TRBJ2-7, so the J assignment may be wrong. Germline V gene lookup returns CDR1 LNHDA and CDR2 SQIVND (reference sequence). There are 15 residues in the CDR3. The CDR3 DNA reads TGTGCCAGTAGTATAGAAGACAGGAGCTCCTACGAGCAGTACTTC. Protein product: CASSIEDRSSYEQYF.

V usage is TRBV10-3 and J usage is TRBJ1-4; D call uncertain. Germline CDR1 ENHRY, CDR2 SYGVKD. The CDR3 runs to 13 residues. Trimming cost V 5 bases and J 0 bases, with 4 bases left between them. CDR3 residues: CAISSPTNEKLFF. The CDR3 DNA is TGTGCCATCAGTTCACCAACTAATGAAAAACTGTTTTTT.